These 25 T cell receptor beta chains were sequenced from one sample in a study of T-cell reconstitution after alpha-beta-depleted transplantation in children. Unique molecular identifiers tagged the TCRbeta library. A single record per CDR3 protein comes from TCRdb applying MiXCR to the PCR reads. The table records hundreds of thousands of distinct CDR3 sequences, about 12% of them present only once. Material: PBMCs from the stem cell graft donor, obtained from the stem cell graft. The receptors derive from a human donor who donated a stem cell graft to a child with combined immunodeficiency.

This clonotype was recorded at least ten times. The chain joins TRBV10-3 to TRBJ2-7; 10 nucleotides align to TRBD2. Trimming removed 6 bases from V and 6 bases from J; junction bases left unmatched: 20. Germline CDR1 reads ENHRY; CDR2 reads SYGVKD. The CDR3 runs 18 residues. CDR3 DNA sequence: TGTGCCATCAGCCTTGGTAGCGGGGGGCCCCAAGGGACGGGCGAGCAGTACTTC. It translates to CAISLGSGGPQGTGEQYF.

In its sample, this clonotype was seen a few times. The V call is TRBV20-1, the J call TRBJ2-4; D not resolved. CDR1 and CDR2 from the germline V gene are DFQATT and SNEGSKA (reference sequence). Trimming stripped 4 bases from V and 1 base from J, with 11 bases between. The CDR3 contains 14 residues. The CDR3 sequence: CSANGPIAKNIQYF. The CDR3 nucleotides are TGCAGTGCTAACGGCCCGATCGCCAAAAACATTCAGTACTTC.

This clonotype was counted a few times. This chain joins TRBV12-3 or TRBV12-4 and TRBJ2-1, with D perhaps matching TRBD2 (6 bases). This CDR3 contains 15 residues. Trimming removed 8 bases at V and 3 bases at J, with 17 bases between. CDR3 residues: CASSYTGGFYNEQFF. The CDR3 DNA is TGTGCCAGCTCGTACACCGGGGGTTTCTACAATGAGCAGTTCTTC.

The chain carries TRBV7-6 and TRBJ1-4; unclear D gene. The V end was cut by 3 bases, the J end by 0 bases, with 5 bases between. Per the germline V gene, CDR1 is SGHVS and CDR2 is FNYEAQ. This CDR3 region has 14 residues. CDR3 coding DNA: TGTGCCAGCAGCTTTGATGCAACTAATGAAAAACTGTTTTTT. The encoded protein is CASSFDATNEKLFF.

This clonotype was counted at least ten times. This chain joins TRBV27 and TRBJ2-7, with 14 bases matching TRBD2. The CDR3 consists of 17 residues. Germline lookup yields CDR1 MNHEY and CDR2 SMNVEV (reference sequence). V shed 4 bases, J shed 2 bases, and the junction held 7 bases outside the gene matches. The CDR3 here is CASSSGLAGGLTYEQYF. The DNA of the CDR3 is TGTGCCAGCAGTTCAGGACTAGCGGGAGGATTAACCTACGAGCAGTACTTC.

V and J are TRBV12-3 or TRBV12-4 and TRBJ2-1, with 8 bases fitting TRBD2. The CDR3 has 15 residues. V shed 3 bases and J 8 bases; nucleotides not matched to a gene: 9. In nucleotides, the CDR3 is TGTGCCAGCAGTTTCTATGACGGGGGGGCCTATGAGCAGTTCTTC. This encodes CASSFYDGGAYEQFF.

This rearrangement joins TRBV13 to TRBJ2-7, with a weak D call TRBD2 (7 bases). Trimming stripped 3 bases from V and 6 bases from J, with 18 bases between. CDR3 size: 15 residues. CDR1 PRHDT and CDR2 FYEKMQ come from the germline V gene (reference sequence). The CDR3 reads CASSLGGRGPSEQYF. The CDR3, as DNA: TGTGCCAGCAGCTTGGGGGGGCGCGGACCCTCCGAGCAGTACTTC.

The gene calls are TRBV30 and TRBJ2-2; D is unresolved. Deletions cut 0 bases from V and 5 bases from J, with 7 bases between. The CDR3 length is 13 residues. The germline gives CDR1 GTSNPN, CDR2 SVGIG (reference sequence). In DNA, the CDR3 is TGTGCCTGGAGTGTGTTCCATACCGGGGAGCTGTTTTTT. It is translated as CAWSVFHTGELFF.

The chain is built from TRBV7-2 and TRBJ2-1; D not certain. The CDR3 consists of 12 residues. Germline loops: CDR1 SGHTA, CDR2 FQGNSA. The V end lost 5 bases, the J end lost 7 bases, and 9 bases lay between the germline ends. CDR3 protein: CASSPLYNEQFF. As DNA, the CDR3 is TGTGCCAGCAGCCCCTTATATAATGAGCAGTTCTTC.

This clonotype was counted a few times. The chain carries TRBV20-1 and TRBJ2-5, with D hard to call. The CDR3 runs to 16 residues. Germline-derived CDR1 and CDR2 are DFQATT and SNEGSKA (reference sequence). Between the trimmed V and J ends, which lost 3 bases and 1 base, there was a span of 18 bases. The CDR3 nucleotides read TGCAGTGCTAGCCACGTCGAACCTCTTATCCAAGAGACCCAGTACTTC. The encoded protein is CSASHVEPLIQETQYF.

In this sample, this clonotype turned up many times. The gene calls are TRBV12-3 or TRBV12-4 and TRBJ1-5; TRBD1 is a possible D gene (5 bases). Trimming left V 6 bases short and J 7 bases short, with 10 bases between. The CDR3 runs 12 residues. The DNA of the CDR3 is TGTGCCAGCAGGAGAGGGGCGCAGCCCCAGCATTTT. It is translated as CASRRGAQPQHF.

This clonotype was recorded many times. The chain couples TRBV6-1 to TRBJ2-7; 8 positions match TRBD1. The V and J ends lost 8 bases and 0 bases, in that order; junction bases with no gene match: 9. This CDR3 is 15 amino acids long. Germline V lookup: CDR1 MNHNS, CDR2 SASEGT. The CDR3 coding sequence is TGTGCCAGCGCGATGGACAGGGTCGTCTCCTACGAGCAGTACTTC. As protein: CASAMDRVVSYEQYF.

This clonotype was observed at least ten times. The rearrangement uses TRBV6-5 and TRBJ2-1; 9 bases match TRBD1. There are 16 residues in the CDR3. Germline V gene data show CDR1 as MNHEY and CDR2 as SVGAGI. The V segment lost 2 bases and the J segment 4 bases; nucleotides outside the gene matches: 6. In nucleotides, the CDR3 is TGTGCCAGCAGTTACCGGAGGGACAGGGCGTACAATGAGCAGTTCTTC. This codes for CASSYRRDRAYNEQFF.

This clonotype was found many times. The chain links TRBV27 to TRBJ2-1, with 8 bases identical to TRBD2. The CDR3 has 16 amino acids. V shed 3 bases, J shed 5 bases, and the junction held 9 bases outside the gene matches. The germline gives CDR1 MNHEY, CDR2 SMNVEV (reference sequence). CDR3 loop: CASSFRTSLTDNEQFF. CDR3 nucleotides: TGTGCCAGCAGTTTCCGGACTAGCTTGACCGACAATGAGCAGTTCTTC.

In DNA form, the CDR3 reads TGTGCCAGCAGCCGAAACCTAGGCAATACGCAGTATTTT. It encodes CASSRNLGNTQYF. The chain has TRBV9 and TRBJ2-3; no clear D. CDR1 and CDR2 (germline): SGDLS, YYNGEE. V was cut by 4 bases and J by 7 bases, with 13 bases left in between. The CDR3 spans 13 residues.

The table lists this clonotype with a few counts. The gene calls are TRBV4-3 and TRBJ1-5; D unclear. V was pared by 0 bases and J by 0 bases, with 12 bases between. This CDR3 region has 17 residues. Germline V lookup: CDR1 LGHNA, CDR2 YSLEER. CDR3 sequence reads: CASSQDWSRYSNQPQHF. CDR3 DNA: TGCGCCAGCAGCCAAGATTGGAGCAGATATAGCAATCAGCCCCAGCATTTT.

This clonotype came up a few times. The chain employs TRBV5-1 and TRBJ2-5, with D unclear. Deletions cut 4 bases from V and 4 bases from J, with 14 bases between. The CDR3 totals 14 residues. From germline, CDR1 is SGHRS and CDR2 YFSETQ. CDR3 residues: CASSPRTRAETQYF. The CDR3 bases are TGCGCCAGCAGCCCACGGACCAGAGCAGAGACCCAGTACTTC.

At least ten counts were recorded for this clonotype. The CDR3 here is CASSGGGNNEQFF. DNA of the CDR3: TGTGCCAGCAGTGGTGGGGGGAACAATGAGCAGTTCTTC. The chain has TRBV27 and TRBJ2-1; tentatively, D is TRBD2 (6 bases). V was trimmed by 5 bases and J by 5 bases, leaving 10 bases between them. The CDR3 is 13 residues long. Germline V gene data show CDR1 as MNHEY and CDR2 as SMNVEV (reference sequence).

This clonotype was seen repeatedly, ten times or more. The chain is built from TRBV7-9 and TRBJ1-1, with D possibly TRBD1 on 6 matching bases. The germline V and J ends were trimmed by 5 bases and 3 bases, with 19 bases remaining between them. This CDR3 comprises 16 residues. Per the germline V gene, CDR1 is SEHNR and CDR2 is FQNEAQ (reference sequence). The CDR3 loop is CASSALQGTRDTEAFF. CDR3 nucleotides: TGTGCCAGCAGCGCCCTACAGGGTACAAGGGACACTGAAGCTTTCTTT.

Ten or more counts support this clonotype. The CDR3, as DNA: TGTGCCAGCAGTTTAAACCGGCAGGGGGTCGCTTTCTTT. It encodes CASSLNRQGVAFF. The chain recombines TRBV27 with TRBJ1-1; 7 nucleotides agree with TRBD1. V shed 2 bases and J 11 bases; nucleotides not matched to a gene: 8. Germline loops: CDR1 MNHEY, CDR2 SMNVEV (reference sequence). This CDR3 has 13 amino acids.

This clonotype occurred a few times. The chain combines TRBV5-1 with TRBJ2-7; 7 nucleotides agree with TRBD1. CDR3 length: 13 residues. After removal of 4 bases from V and 6 bases from J, the junction contained 7 bases not matched to a gene. Per the germline V gene, CDR1 is SGHRS and CDR2 is YFSETQ. The CDR3 is CASSPLTGSEQYF. The CDR3 bases are TGCGCCAGCAGCCCCCTGACAGGGTCCGAGCAGTACTTC.

This clonotype was recorded many times. The rearrangement uses TRBV12-3 or TRBV12-4 and TRBJ2-2, with D perhaps TRBD1 (6 bases). The CDR3 runs 11 residues. Trimming left V 6 bases short and J 9 bases short, with 8 bases between. This CDR3 reads CASRTGWELFF. CDR3 sequence (DNA): TGTGCCAGCAGGACAGGTTGGGAGCTGTTTTTT.

This chain links TRBV4-1 with TRBJ2-7; D uncertain. The CDR3 covers 14 residues. CDR1 and CDR2 (germline): MGHRA, YSYEKL. Trimming cost V 0 bases and J 0 bases, with 6 bases left between them. The CDR3 DNA reads TGCGCCAGCAGCCAAGAACGGATCTCCTACGAGCAGTACTTC. Translation: CASSQERISYEQYF.

The table lists this clonotype with a few counts. The DNA of the CDR3 is TGTGCCACCAGTGATGGGTCTAGGAGGGGTTACAATGAGCAGTTCTTC. Translation: CATSDGSRRGYNEQFF. This rearrangement joins TRBV24-1 to TRBJ2-1; D might be TRBD2 (6 bases). CDR3 length: 16 amino acids. The germline gives CDR1 KGHDR, CDR2 SFDVKD. Deletions cut 3 bases from V and 4 bases from J, with 15 bases between.

The chain has TRBV7-3 and TRBJ2-1; D tentatively reads TRBD1 or TRBD2 (5 bases each). CDR1 and CDR2 (germline): SGHTA, FQGTGA. The CDR3 has 19 amino acids. Trimming took 1 base from V and 5 from J, leaving 24 bases between them. The CDR3 DNA sequence: TGTGCCAGCAGCTTAAGTAGGCGGGTCGGGCAGGGTAGTAACAATGAGCAGTTCTTC. Protein sequence: CASSLSRRVGQGSNNEQFF.